The 11 T cell receptor beta chains listed next were all sequenced from one sample in a study of cytomegalovirus exposure and HLA in healthy donors. The table came from immunoSEQ multiplex PCR; TCRdb's copy has only in-frame clones and leaves some out. The sample yields about 120,000 clones, around 87% seen once. The sequenced sample was PBMCs. The receptors shown here come from a woman younger than 35 in good health and CMV-seropositive.

Points on this clone: The junction does not match germline at one end; this may be a read error. The V and J genes are TRBV10-3 and TRBJ2-7; 7 bases are a match to TRBD1. Germline-derived CDR1 and CDR2 are ENHRY and SYGVKD. The CDR3 contains 16 residues. The CDR3 here is CAIREFDRDKSYEQYF. In nucleotides, the CDR3 is TGTGCCATCAGAGAGTTCGACAGGGATAAATCCTACGAGCAGTACTTC.

The V gene is TRBV4-3, the J gene TRBJ2-1; 8 nucleotides match TRBD1. Germline-derived CDR1 and CDR2 are LGHNA and YSLEER. The V and J ends lost 1 base and 11 bases, in that order; junction bases with no gene match: 7. The CDR3 has 14 residues. CDR3 loop: CASSQGAGTGKQFF. Written as DNA, the CDR3 is TGCGCCAGCAGCCAAGGCGCCGGGACAGGCAAGCAGTTCTTC.

The genes are TRBV19 and TRBJ2-7; 10 nucleotides align to TRBD2. The germline gives CDR1 LNHDA, CDR2 SQIVND (reference sequence). J was trimmed by 0 bases and V by 6 bases; bases with no gene match: 2. This CDR3 is 14 amino acids long. The CDR3 spells CASSASGSSYEQYF. CDR3 nucleotides: TGTGCCAGTAGCGCTAGCGGGAGCTCCTACGAGCAGTACTTC.

The rearrangement links TRBV7-9 to TRBJ1-2, with a tentative D call TRBD1 (5 bases). This CDR3 contains 14 residues. The V gene's germline CDR1 is SEHNR and CDR2 FQNEAQ (reference sequence). Trimming took off 2 bases at V and 1 base at J, with 8 bases between the two ends. The CDR3 bases are TGTGCCAGCAGCTTACTAGGGGATAACTATGGCTACACCTTC. Translated, it gives CASSLLGDNYGYTF. The complete variable domain, with remaining parts taken from reference TRBV7-9 and TRBJ1-2, reads DTGVSQNPRHKITKRGQNVTFRCDPISEHNRLYWYRQTLGQGPEFLTYFQNEAQLEKSRLLSDRFSAERPKGSFSTLEIQRTEQGDSAMYLCASSLLGDNYGYTFGSGTRLTVV.

The chain joins TRBV7-2 to TRBJ2-4; a weak D match, TRBD2 (5 bases). The V gene's germline CDR1 is SGHTA and CDR2 FQGNSA. The CDR3 is 12 residues long. The V gene lost 5 bases and the J gene lost 8 bases, with 10 bases spanning the gap. The CDR3 coding sequence is TGTGCCAGCAGCCCTGGACTCGACATTCAGTACTTC. It encodes CASSPGLDIQYF.

The rearrangement joins TRBV5-6 to TRBJ1-4; 7 nucleotides agree with TRBD1. Unmatched junction bases numbered 3, after V lost 0 bases and J lost 4 bases. Germline values: CDR1 SGHDT, CDR2 YYEEEE. CDR3 length: 15 residues. The DNA of the CDR3 is TGTGCCAGCAGCTTGGGGACAGGACTTAATGAAAAACTGTTTTTT. Translating it yields CASSLGTGLNEKLFF. Full variable domain (rest looked up from reference TRBV5-6 and TRBJ1-4): DAGVTQSPTHLIKTRGQQVTLRCSPKSGHDTVSWYQQALGQGPQFIFQYYEEEERQRGNFPDRFSGHQFPNYSSELNVNALLLGDSALYLCASSLGTGLNEKLFFGSGTQLSVL.

The CDR3 bases are TGTGCCACCAGCAGCACACACAGATACAGCTACGAGCAGTACTTC. This gives the protein CATSSTHRYSYEQYF. The chain has TRBV15 and TRBJ2-7; D gene ambiguous. Trimming took 3 bases from V and 3 from J, leaving 15 bases between them. Germline V gives CDR1 LNHNV, CDR2 YYDKDF (reference sequence). This CDR3 region has 15 residues.

The genes are TRBV28 and TRBJ1-1; TRBD1 matches 9 bases. Losses at the gene ends were 10 bases for V and 0 bases for J; bases not matched to a gene: 9. Germline values: CDR1 MDHEN, CDR2 SYDVKM. This CDR3 region has 15 residues. The CDR3 protein is CATLLGTGMNTEAFF. As DNA, the CDR3 is TGTGCCACCCTACTAGGGACAGGGATGAACACTGAAGCTTTCTTT.

The V call is TRBV6-5, the J call TRBJ2-3; D is perhaps TRBD2 (5 bases). V was clipped by 6 bases and J by 5 bases, with 15 bases between them. Germline V CDR1 and CDR2: MNHEY, SVGAGI. This CDR3 region has 14 residues. The CDR3 reads CASSVATLGDTQYF. The CDR3 DNA is TGTGCCAGCAGCGTAGCGACCCTAGGAGATACGCAGTATTTT.

Here the CDR3 reads CASRNEQSNQPQHF. The CDR3 nucleotides read TGTGCCAGCAGGAATGAACAGAGCAATCAGCCCCAGCATTTT. The chain combines TRBV2 with TRBJ1-5; D remains ambiguous. The CDR3 runs to 14 residues. From germline, CDR1 is SNHLY and CDR2 FYNNEI. Trimming pared 6 bases from V and 1 base from J, leaving 10 bases between.

V gene TRBV6-5 combines with J gene TRBJ2-3; possibly TRBD2 for D (7 bases). The V and J ends lost 8 bases and 8 bases respectively, with 17 bases between them. Germline CDR1 is MNHEY and CDR2 is SVGAGI. The CDR3 is made up of 13 amino acids. Here the CDR3 DNA reads TGTGCCAGCCAAAAAAAGGGGGGGGGTACGCAGTATTTT. As protein: CASQKKGGGTQYF.